In its sample, the clone carrying this T cell receptor (beta chain) was seen a few times. Its target is not known. The data stem from a study of T-cell reconstitution after alpha-beta-depleted transplantation in children. CDR1 is MDHEN, CDR2 SYDVKM, per germline. This CDR3 is 18 amino acids long. V trimming: 3 bases; J trimming: 4 bases; junction bases outside the gene matches: 13. Whole-study findings and limits: Reportedly, roughly two months post-transplant, alpha-beta T cells arose from several hundred expanded graft clones. After transplant, high TCRbeta diversity at day 60 in some patients arose from surviving recipient T cells and thymic progenitors. It was newly produced T cells that mostly accounted for T-cell counts and diversity one year after transplant.

A library of TCRbeta sequences, prepared with unique molecular identifiers, was generated. TCRdb independently ran MiXCR on the PCR reads; one entry per CDR3 protein. The sample comprises some 600,000 distinct CDR3 sequences, approximately 12% of which are singletons, and approximately 2.1% rests with the top ten. The V call is TRBV28, the J call TRBJ2-3; the match to TRBD2 covers 10 bases. The clonotype comes from a male patient aged 5 to 17 who had a stem cell transplant for acute myeloid leukemia, so the T cells may come from the graft donor. The specimen comprised PBMCs, mostly from graft donor cells, sampled 360 days after TCRalphabeta/CD19-depleted stem cell transplant. The chain's CDR3 is CASSFPSGSPRAADTQYF. The CDR3 DNA sequence: TGTGCCAGCAGTTTCCCTAGCGGGAGTCCTAGAGCGGCAGATACGCAGTATTTT.